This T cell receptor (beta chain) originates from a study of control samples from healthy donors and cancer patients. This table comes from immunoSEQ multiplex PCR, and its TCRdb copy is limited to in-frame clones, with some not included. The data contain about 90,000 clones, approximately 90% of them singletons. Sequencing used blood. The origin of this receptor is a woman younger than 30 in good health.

The CDR3 DNA sequence: TGTGCCAGCAGTTTATTAGGCAATCAGCCCCAGCATTTT. As protein: CASSLLGNQPQHF. The chain links TRBV27 to TRBJ1-5, with D unresolved. CDR3 length: 13 amino acids. The germline CDR1 and CDR2 sequences are MNHEY and SMNVEV (reference sequence). V was pared by 1 base and J by 2 bases, with 3 bases between.